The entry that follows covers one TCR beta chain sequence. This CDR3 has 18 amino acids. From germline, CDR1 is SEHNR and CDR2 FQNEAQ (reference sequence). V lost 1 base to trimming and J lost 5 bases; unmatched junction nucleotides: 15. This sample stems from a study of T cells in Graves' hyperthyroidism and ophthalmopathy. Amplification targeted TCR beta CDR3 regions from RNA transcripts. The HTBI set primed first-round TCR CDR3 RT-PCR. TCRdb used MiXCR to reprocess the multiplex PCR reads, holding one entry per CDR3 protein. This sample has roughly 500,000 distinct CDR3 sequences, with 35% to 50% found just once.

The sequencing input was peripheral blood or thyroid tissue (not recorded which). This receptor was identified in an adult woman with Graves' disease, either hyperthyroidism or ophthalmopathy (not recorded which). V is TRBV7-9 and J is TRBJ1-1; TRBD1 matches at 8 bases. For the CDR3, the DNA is TGTGCCAGCAGCTTAGATGTGCCCGGGACAGGAGAGGAGACTGAAGCTTTCTTT. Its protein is CASSLDVPGTGEETEAFF.